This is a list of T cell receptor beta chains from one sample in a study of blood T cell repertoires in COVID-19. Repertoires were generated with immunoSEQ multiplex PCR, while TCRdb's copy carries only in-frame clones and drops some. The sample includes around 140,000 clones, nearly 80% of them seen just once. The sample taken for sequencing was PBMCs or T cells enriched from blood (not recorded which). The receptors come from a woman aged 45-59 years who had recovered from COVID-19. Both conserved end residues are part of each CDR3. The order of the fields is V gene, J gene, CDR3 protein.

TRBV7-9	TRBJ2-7	CASSSSGRISYEQYF
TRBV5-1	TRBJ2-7	CASSTGLAGYEQYF
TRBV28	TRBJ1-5	CASREFGGEGNQPQHF
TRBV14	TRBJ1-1	CASSRQGGTEAFF
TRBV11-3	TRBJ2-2	CASSRGTRVSGELFF
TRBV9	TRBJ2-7	CASSQGRGQNLYEQYF
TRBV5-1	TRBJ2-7	CASSTSGGSYEQYF
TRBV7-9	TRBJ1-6	CASSLDFSDNSPLHF
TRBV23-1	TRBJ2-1	CASSQGEGPNEQFF
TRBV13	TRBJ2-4	CASSLGTGNIQYF
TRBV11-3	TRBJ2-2	CASSLYGTGGTGELFF
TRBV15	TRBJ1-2	CATSRDPTGNYGYTF
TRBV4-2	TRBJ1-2	CASSQGTGGAYGYTF
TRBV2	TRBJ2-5	CASSESGTGGKETQYF
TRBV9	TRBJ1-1	CASSGAGMNTEAFF
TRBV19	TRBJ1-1	CASSIGEGDTEAFF
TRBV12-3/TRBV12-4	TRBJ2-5	CASTRRGRETQYF
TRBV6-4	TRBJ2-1	CASSETGGSYNEQFF
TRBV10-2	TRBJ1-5	CATKDRSNQPQHF
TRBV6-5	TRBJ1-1	CASTGQGKNTEAFF
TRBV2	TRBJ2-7	CASSDGQGMNEQYF
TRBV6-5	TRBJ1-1	CASSYSGQRTEAFF
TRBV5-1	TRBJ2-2	CASSIGTANTGELFF
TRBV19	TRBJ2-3	CASTMGGGTNQDTQYF
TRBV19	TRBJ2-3	CASSEIAGGSDTQYF
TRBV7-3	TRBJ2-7	CASSPTGSNEQYF
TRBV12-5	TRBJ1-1	CASGFGTGGSGTEAFF
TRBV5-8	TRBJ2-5	CASSTLETQYF
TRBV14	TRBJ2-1	CASRQTGVRNEQFF
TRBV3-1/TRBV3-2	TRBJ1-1	CASSRDIDTEAFF
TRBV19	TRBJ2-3	CASSSTGIYTQYF
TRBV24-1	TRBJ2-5	CATSDPRGGEETQYF
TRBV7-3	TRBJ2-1	CASSRTGTGGSNEQFF
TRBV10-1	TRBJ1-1	CASSGLPYSEAFF
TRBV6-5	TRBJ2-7	CASTPGQGAYEQYF
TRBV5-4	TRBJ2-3	CASSWGGTSTDTQYF